The clone carrying this TCR beta chain came up a few times. What it binds is unknown. The CDR3 sequence is 15 residues long. The germline gives CDR1 MNHNY, CDR2 SVGAGI (reference sequence). Trimming cost V 4 bases and J 0 bases; bases outside gene matches: 3. The source of the sample is a study of T-cell memory formation after mild COVID-19. TCRdb ran MiXCR on the 5' RACE reads and lists one entry per CDR3 protein. The data hold hundreds of thousands of distinct CDR3 sequences, with 20% to 30% observed a single time. Study-level findings and limits: Pre-infection memory showed some responding clones, and this suggested that cross-reactive memory joined. Clones contracting over day 15 to 85 were CD4/CD8 balanced, with later expanders leaning CD4+. Contracting CD4+ clones lay largely in CM and EM, with CD8+ ones residing in EMRA.

Input material: PBMCs or a T cell subset sorted from them (not recorded which). This TCR was sampled from an adult woman who had mild COVID-19 (a few samples of this study predate the infection). Cell type and time point are not known. This chain joins TRBV6-6 and TRBJ2-3, with TRBD2 matching 8 bases. In DNA form, the CDR3 reads TGTGCCAGCAGTTTTAGCGGGGCTAGCACAGATACGCAGTATTTT. Translation gives CASSFSGASTDTQYF.